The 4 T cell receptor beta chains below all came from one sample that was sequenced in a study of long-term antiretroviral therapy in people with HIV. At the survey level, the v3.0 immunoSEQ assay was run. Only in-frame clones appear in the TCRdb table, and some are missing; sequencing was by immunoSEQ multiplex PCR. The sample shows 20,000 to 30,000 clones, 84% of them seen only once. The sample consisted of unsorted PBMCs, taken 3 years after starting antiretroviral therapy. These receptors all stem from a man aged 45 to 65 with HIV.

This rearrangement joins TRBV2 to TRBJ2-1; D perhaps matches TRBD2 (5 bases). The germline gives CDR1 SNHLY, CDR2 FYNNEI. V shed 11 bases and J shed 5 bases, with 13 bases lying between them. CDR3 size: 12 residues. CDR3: CAGWTSNNEQFF. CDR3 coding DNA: TGTGCCGGTTGGACTTCTAACAATGAGCAGTTCTTC.

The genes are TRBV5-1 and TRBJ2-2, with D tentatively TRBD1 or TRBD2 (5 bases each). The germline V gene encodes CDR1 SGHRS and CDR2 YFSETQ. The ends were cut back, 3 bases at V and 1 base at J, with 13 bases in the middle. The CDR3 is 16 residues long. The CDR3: CASSSDEGRNTGELFF. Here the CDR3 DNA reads TGCGCCAGCAGCTCCGACGAGGGGCGGAACACCGGGGAGCTGTTTTTT.

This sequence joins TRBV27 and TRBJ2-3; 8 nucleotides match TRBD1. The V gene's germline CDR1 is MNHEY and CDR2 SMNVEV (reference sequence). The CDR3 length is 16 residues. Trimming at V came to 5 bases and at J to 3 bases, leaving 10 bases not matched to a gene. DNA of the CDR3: TGTGCCAGCAGTATTCGGCGGACAGGGAGGACAGATACGCAGTATTTT. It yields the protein CASSIRRTGRTDTQYF.

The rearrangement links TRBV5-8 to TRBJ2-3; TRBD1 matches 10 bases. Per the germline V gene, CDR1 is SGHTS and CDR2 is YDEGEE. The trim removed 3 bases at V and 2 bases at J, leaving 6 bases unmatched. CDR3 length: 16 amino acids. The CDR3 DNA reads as TGTGCCAGCAGCTCCGGACAGGGGGGCTCCACAGATACGCAGTATTTT. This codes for CASSSGQGGSTDTQYF.